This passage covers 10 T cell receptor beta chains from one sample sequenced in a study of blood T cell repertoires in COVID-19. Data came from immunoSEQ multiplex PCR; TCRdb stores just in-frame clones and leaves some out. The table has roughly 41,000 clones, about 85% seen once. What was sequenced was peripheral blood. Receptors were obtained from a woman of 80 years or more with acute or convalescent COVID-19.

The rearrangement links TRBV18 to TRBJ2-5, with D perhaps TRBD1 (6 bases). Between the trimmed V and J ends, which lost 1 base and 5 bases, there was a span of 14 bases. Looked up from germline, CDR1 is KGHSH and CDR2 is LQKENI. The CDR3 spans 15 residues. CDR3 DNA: TGTGCCAGCTCACCACGGACGGTCCAGGGGGAGACCCAGTACTTC. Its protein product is CASSPRTVQGETQYF.

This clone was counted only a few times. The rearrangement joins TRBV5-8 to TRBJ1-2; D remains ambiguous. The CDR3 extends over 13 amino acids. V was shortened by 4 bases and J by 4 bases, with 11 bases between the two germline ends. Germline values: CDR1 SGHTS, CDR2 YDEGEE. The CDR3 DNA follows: TGTGCCAGCAGCGTCGCGGGGTCCTATGGCTACACCTTC. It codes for CASSVAGSYGYTF. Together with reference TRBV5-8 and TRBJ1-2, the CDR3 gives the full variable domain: EAGVTQSPTHLIKTRGQQATLRCSPISGHTSVYWYQQALGLGLQFLLWYDEGEERNRGNFPPRFSGRQFPNYSSELNVNALELEDSALYLCASSVAGSYGYTFGSGTRLTVV.

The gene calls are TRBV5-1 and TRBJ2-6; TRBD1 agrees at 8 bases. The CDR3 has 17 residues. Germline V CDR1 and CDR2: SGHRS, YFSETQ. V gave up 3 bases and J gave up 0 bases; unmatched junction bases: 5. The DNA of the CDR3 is TGCGCCAGCAGCTATGGACAGGGAAGCTCTGGGGCCAACGTCCTGACTTTC. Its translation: CASSYGQGSSGANVLTF.

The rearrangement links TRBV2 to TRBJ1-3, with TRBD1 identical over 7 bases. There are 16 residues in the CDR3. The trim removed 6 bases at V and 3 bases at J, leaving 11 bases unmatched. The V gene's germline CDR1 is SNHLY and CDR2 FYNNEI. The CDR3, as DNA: TGTGCCAGCAGGTCCGGGACAGCGTACAGTGGAAACACCATATATTTT. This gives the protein CASRSGTAYSGNTIYF.

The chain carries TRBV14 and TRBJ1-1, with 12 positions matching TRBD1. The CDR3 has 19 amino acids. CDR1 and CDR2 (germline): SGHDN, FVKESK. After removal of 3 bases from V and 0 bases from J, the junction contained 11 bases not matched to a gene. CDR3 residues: CASSHQRPGQGALNTEAFF. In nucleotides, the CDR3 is TGTGCCAGCAGCCACCAAAGGCCGGGACAGGGGGCCTTGAACACTGAAGCTTTCTTT.

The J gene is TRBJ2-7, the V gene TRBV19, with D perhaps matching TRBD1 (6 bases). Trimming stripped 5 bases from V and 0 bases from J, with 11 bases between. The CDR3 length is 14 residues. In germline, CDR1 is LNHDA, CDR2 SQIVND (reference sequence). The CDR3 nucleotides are TGTGCCAGTAGTCCGAGGGACAACTCCTACGAGCAGTACTTC. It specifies CASSPRDNSYEQYF.

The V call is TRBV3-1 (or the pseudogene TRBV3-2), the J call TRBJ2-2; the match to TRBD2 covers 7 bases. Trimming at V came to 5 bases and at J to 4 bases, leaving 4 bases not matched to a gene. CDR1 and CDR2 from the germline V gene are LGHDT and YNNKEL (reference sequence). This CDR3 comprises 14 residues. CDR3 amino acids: CASSFGGGTGELFF. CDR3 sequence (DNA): TGTGCCAGCAGCTTTGGGGGGGGCACCGGGGAGCTGTTTTTT.

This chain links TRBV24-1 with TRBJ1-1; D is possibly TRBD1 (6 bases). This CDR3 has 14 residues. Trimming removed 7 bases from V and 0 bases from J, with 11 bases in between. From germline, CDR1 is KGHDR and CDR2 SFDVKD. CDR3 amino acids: CATRDGTLNTEAFF. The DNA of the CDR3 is TGTGCCACCAGAGACGGGACATTGAACACTGAAGCTTTCTTT.

The chain's CDR3 is CASSRLARVSEQFF. CDR3 nucleotides: TGTGCCAGCAGTCGACTCGCGAGGGTATCTGAGCAGTTCTTC. The V call is TRBV6-6, the J call TRBJ2-1, with TRBD2 as a possible D gene (5 bases). Trimming pared 5 bases from V and 9 bases from J, leaving 17 bases between. Germline CDR1 MNHNY, CDR2 SVGAGI (reference sequence). The CDR3 sequence is 14 residues long.

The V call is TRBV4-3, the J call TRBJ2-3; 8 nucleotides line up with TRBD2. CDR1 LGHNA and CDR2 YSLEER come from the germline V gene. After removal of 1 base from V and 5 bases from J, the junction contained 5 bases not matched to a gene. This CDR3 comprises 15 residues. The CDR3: CASSQGPGGVDTQYF. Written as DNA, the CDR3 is TGCGCCAGCAGCCAAGGACCCGGGGGGGTAGATACGCAGTATTTT.